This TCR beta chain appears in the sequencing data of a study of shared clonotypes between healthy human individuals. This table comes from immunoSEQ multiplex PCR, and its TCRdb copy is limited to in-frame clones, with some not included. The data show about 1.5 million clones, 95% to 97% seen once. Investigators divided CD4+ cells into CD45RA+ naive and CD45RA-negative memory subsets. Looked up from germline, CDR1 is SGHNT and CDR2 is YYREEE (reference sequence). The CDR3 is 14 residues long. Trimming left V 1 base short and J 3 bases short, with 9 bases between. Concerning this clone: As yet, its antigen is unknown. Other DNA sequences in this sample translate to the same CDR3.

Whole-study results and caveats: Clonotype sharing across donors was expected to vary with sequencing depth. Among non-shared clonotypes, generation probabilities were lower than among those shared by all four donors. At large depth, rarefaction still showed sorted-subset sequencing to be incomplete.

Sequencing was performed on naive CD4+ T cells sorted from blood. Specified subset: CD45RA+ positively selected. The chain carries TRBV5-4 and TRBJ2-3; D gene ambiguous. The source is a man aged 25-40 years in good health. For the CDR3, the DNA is TGTGCCAGCAGCTTGTACTCCGGGACAGATACGCAGTATTTT. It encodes CASSLYSGTDTQYF.